A single sample gave rise to the 7 T cell receptor beta chains below, sequenced in a study of T cells in localized non-small cell lung cancer. Data came from immunoSEQ multiplex PCR; TCRdb stores just in-frame clones and leaves some out. The data show under 2,000 clones, under 30% seen once. The material was normal lung tissue next to the tumor, obtained before any cancer treatment. The origin of the receptors is an older male donor with stage II lung adenocarcinoma.

The genes are TRBV29-1 and TRBJ2-2, with a possible D match to TRBD2 (5 bases). The CDR3 sequence is 14 residues long. With 5 bases removed from V and 3 bases from J, the gap between germline ends came to 13 bases. The germline CDR1 and CDR2 sequences are SQVTM and ANQGSEA. For the CDR3, the DNA is TGCAGCGTTCAAAGGGAGAAATACACCGGGGAGCTGTTTTTT. It translates to CSVQREKYTGELFF.

By frequency in the sample, this clone is large. This CDR3 reads CASSSTTGGPSTDTQYF. The DNA for the CDR3 is TGTGCCAGCAGCTCGACAACTGGGGGGCCTAGCACAGATACGCAGTATTTT. The V gene is TRBV11-3, the J gene TRBJ2-3, with D perhaps being TRBD1 or TRBD2 (6 bases each). CDR3 length: 17 residues. Germline CDR1 and CDR2: SGHNT and YENEEA. Trimming removed 4 bases from V and 0 bases from J, with 17 bases in between.

This chain joins TRBV12-5 and TRBJ1-5, with TRBD1 matching 11 bases. With V trimmed by 5 bases and J by 7 bases, 7 bases remained unmatched. Germline V gene data show CDR1 as LGHNT and CDR2 as FRNRAP. The CDR3 length is 15 residues. CDR3 in amino acids: CASGNGTGGMQPQHF. CDR3 nucleotide sequence: TGTGCTAGTGGTAACGGGACAGGGGGGATGCAGCCCCAGCATTTT.

The chain is built from TRBV6-8 and TRBJ1-1; 9 bases align to TRBD1. The CDR3 totals 12 residues. Looked up from germline, CDR1 is MNHGY and CDR2 is SAAAGT. Trimming cost V 6 bases and J 10 bases; bases outside gene matches: 6. The CDR3 DNA reads TGTGCCAGCAGCGCACAGGGGGCTGGAGCTTTCTTT. It translates to CASSAQGAGAFF.

Only a few counts were recorded for this clone. The chain joins TRBV11-3 to TRBJ2-7; 12 bases are shared with TRBD2. V was clipped by 5 bases and J by 7 bases; unmatched bases: 9. The V gene's germline CDR1 is SGHNT and CDR2 YENEEA. This CDR3 is 15 amino acids long. This CDR3 reads CASSRLAGETREQYF. The CDR3 DNA reads TGTGCCAGCAGCCGACTAGCGGGGGAGACGAGGGAGCAGTACTTC.

In this sample, this clone turned up a few times. J is TRBJ1-2 and V is TRBV6-8; 10 nucleotides match TRBD1. This CDR3 has 13 amino acids. The V and J ends lost 6 bases and 6 bases, in that order; junction bases with no gene match: 4. Looked up from germline, CDR1 is MNHGY and CDR2 is SAAAGT. The chain's CDR3 is CASSLGQGDGYTF. The CDR3 DNA sequence: TGTGCCAGCAGCCTAGGACAGGGGGATGGCTACACCTTC.

This chain links TRBV1 with TRBJ2-3; TRBD2, the D gene given by the table, was not confirmed from the DNA. TRBV1 is an annotated pseudogene. This CDR3 spans 15 amino acids. The CDR3 DNA reads as TGCGCCAGCAGCCAAGGAACTAGCGGCACAGATACGCAGTATTTT. Its translation: CASSQGTSGTDTQYF.